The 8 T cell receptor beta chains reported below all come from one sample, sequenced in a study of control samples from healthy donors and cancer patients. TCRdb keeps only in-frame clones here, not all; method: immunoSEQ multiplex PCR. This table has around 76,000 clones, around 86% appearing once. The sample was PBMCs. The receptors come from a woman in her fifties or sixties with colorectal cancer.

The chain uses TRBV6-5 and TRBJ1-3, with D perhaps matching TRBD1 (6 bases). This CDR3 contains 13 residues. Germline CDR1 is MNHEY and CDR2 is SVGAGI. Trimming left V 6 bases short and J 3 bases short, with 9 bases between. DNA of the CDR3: TGTGCCAGCAGCACAGGGAATGGAAACACCATATATTTT. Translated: CASSTGNGNTIYF.

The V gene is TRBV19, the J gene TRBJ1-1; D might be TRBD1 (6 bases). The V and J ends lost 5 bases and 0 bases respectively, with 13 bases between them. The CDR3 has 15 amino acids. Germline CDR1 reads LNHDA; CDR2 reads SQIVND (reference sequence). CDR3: CASSLQGGMNTEAFF. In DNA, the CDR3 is TGTGCCAGTAGTCTACAGGGAGGGATGAACACTGAAGCTTTCTTT. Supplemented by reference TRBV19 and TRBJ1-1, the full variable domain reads DGGITQSPKYLFRKEGQNVTLSCEQNLNHDAMYWYRQDPGQGLRLIYYSQIVNDFQKGDIAEGYSVSREKKESFPLTVTSAQKNPTAFYLCASSLQGGMNTEAFFGQGTRLTVV.

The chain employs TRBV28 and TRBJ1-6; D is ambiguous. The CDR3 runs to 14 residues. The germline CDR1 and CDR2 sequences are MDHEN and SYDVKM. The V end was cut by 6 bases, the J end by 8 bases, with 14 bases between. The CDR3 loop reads CASSLPVNHSPLHF. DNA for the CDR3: TGTGCCAGCAGCCTTCCGGTGAACCATTCACCCCTCCACTTT.

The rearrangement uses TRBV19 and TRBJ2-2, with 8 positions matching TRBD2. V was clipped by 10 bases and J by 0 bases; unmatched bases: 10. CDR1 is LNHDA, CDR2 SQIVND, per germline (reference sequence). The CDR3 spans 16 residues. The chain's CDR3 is CATNDAGLANTGELFF. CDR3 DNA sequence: TGTGCCACAAATGATGCGGGACTAGCGAACACCGGGGAGCTGTTTTTT.

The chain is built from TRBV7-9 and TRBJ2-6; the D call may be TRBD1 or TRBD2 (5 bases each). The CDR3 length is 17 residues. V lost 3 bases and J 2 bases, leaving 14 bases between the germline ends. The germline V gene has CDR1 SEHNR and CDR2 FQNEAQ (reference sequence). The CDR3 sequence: CASSFRDGAAGANVLTF. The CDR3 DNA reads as TGTGCCAGCAGCTTCCGGGACGGGGCCGCTGGGGCCAACGTCCTGACTTTC.

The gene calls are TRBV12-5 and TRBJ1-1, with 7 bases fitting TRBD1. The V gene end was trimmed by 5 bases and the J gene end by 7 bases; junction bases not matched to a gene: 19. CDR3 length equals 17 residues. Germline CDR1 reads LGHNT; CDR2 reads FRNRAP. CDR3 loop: CASGTTLPGTVAVEAFF. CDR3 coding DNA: TGTGCTAGTGGTACAACCCTCCCCGGGACAGTTGCGGTTGAAGCTTTCTTT.

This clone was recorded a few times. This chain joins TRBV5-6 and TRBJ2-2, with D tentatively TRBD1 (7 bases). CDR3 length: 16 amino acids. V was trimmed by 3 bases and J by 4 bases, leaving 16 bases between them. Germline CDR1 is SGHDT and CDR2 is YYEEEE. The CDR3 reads CASSWRGLRGTGELFF. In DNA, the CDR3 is TGTGCCAGCAGCTGGAGGGGGCTCAGAGGCACCGGGGAGCTGTTTTTT. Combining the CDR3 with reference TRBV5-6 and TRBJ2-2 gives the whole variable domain DAGVTQSPTHLIKTRGQQVTLRCSPKSGHDTVSWYQQALGQGPQFIFQYYEEEERQRGNFPDRFSGHQFPNYSSELNVNALLLGDSALYLCASSWRGLRGTGELFFGEGSRLTVL.

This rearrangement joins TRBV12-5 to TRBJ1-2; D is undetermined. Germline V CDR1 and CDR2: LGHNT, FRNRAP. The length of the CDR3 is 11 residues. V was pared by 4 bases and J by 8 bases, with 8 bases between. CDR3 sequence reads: CASGSLQGYTF. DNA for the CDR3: TGTGCTAGTGGTTCCCTCCAGGGCTACACCTTC.